This T cell receptor beta chain is drawn from a study of vaccination effects on CD4 cells after COVID-19. In the study overall: Participants completed two doses of the BNT162b2 or mRNA-1273 vaccine. Study-wide results and limits: Convalescent post-vaccine spike-reactive clones were mostly newly vaccine-induced.

CDR1 and CDR2 (germline): SGHRS, YFSETQ. Trimming cost V 0 bases and J 4 bases, with 10 bases left between them. The CDR3 loop spans 14 amino acids. As regards this clone: Its antigen is as yet unknown.

Antigen-specific CD4+ T cells were expanded (with viral peptide pools) by the ViraFEST assay ahead of sequencing. Following culture for around 10 days, CD4+ T cells were isolated. Confirmation by PCR established that the person had SARS-CoV-2 infection between March and December 2020. The authors replaced half the medium with IL-2 medium on days 3 and 7. The data were produced by immunoSEQ multiplex PCR, yet TCRdb's version contains in-frame clones alone and is incomplete. The sample lists tens of thousands of clones; over 60% were seen once. The chain is built from TRBV5-1 and TRBJ1-1; unclear D gene. The TCR was taken from a human donor who had a prior SARS-CoV-2 infection. The sequences come from CD4+ T cells from PBMCs cultured with HCoV-NL63 spike peptides, collected before COVID-19 vaccination. This chain's CDR3 is CASSLAGLATEAFF. The CDR3 DNA reads TGCGCCAGCAGCTTGGCGGGGTTGGCCACTGAAGCTTTCTTT.